The 21 T cell receptor beta chains presented below share a single source sample, sequenced in a study of control samples from healthy donors and cancer patients. The protocol was immunoSEQ multiplex PCR, while the TCRdb copy is restricted to in-frame clones and leaves out a portion. The data show 120,000 to 150,000 clones, approximately 94% seen once. The sequenced sample was blood. These receptors all come from a middle-aged man in good health.

This chain joins TRBV5-1 and TRBJ1-1, with 11 bases lining up with TRBD1. The CDR3 sequence is 16 residues long. Per germline, CDR1 SGHRS and CDR2 YFSETQ. V lost 4 bases to trimming and J lost 5 bases; unmatched junction nucleotides: 10. The CDR3 region has the DNA TGCGCCAGCAGCCGAGGACAGGGGGCGAGGAGAACTGAAGCTTTCTTT. This sequence encodes CASSRGQGARRTEAFF.

The J gene is TRBJ2-1, the V gene TRBV3-1 (or the pseudogene TRBV3-2); TRBD1 is a possible D gene (5 bases). From germline, CDR1 is LGHDT and CDR2 YNNKEL (reference sequence). This CDR3 has 13 amino acids. Trimming stripped 5 bases from V and 10 bases from J, with 15 bases between. CDR3 bases: TGTGCCAGCAGCTTACGCCAGGGTTGGGAGCAGTTCTTC. Translated, it gives CASSLRQGWEQFF.

This clone was picked up one time. The rearrangement uses TRBV10-3 and TRBJ2-1, with 8 bases fitting TRBD2. The V gene end was trimmed by 2 bases and the J gene end by 9 bases; junction bases not matched to a gene: 3. The CDR3 has 13 amino acids. CDR1 ENHRY and CDR2 SYGVKD come from the germline V gene. CDR3 residues: CAISERGGIEQFF. The DNA of the CDR3 is TGTGCCATCAGTGAGCGGGGGGGGATTGAGCAGTTCTTC.

V and J are TRBV6-2 or TRBV6-3 and TRBJ1-2, with a weak D call TRBD1 (6 bases). This CDR3 is built from 14 residues. Looked up from germline, CDR1 is MNHEY and CDR2 is SVGEGT. V was shortened by 0 bases and J by 3 bases, with 8 bases between the two germline ends. The CDR3 region is CASSYSAGDYGYTF. In nucleotides, the CDR3 is TGTGCCAGCAGTTACTCGGCAGGGGACTATGGCTACACCTTC.

The DNA for the CDR3 is TGTGCCAGCAGCCCTAGACAGGGAGGTGATACGCAGTATTTT. Its protein product is CASSPRQGGDTQYF. The chain is built from TRBV13 and TRBJ2-3; TRBD1 might be the D (7 bases). V was cut by 5 bases and J by 6 bases, with 15 bases left in between. Germline CDR1 is PRHDT and CDR2 is FYEKMQ (reference sequence). This CDR3 has 14 amino acids.

This clone was counted once. This chain uses TRBV12-5 with TRBJ1-1, with D uncertain. Per germline, CDR1 LGHNT and CDR2 FRNRAP. V was cut by 4 bases and J by 1 base, with 10 bases left in between. The CDR3 spans 14 residues. CDR3 in amino acids: CASGWHLRNTEAFF. In nucleotides, the CDR3 is TGTGCTAGTGGTTGGCATCTCCGGAACACTGAAGCTTTCTTT.

The chain links TRBV25-1 to TRBJ1-1; 8 positions match TRBD1. Per the germline V gene, CDR1 is MGHDK and CDR2 is SYGVNS. The CDR3 is 13 amino acids. V dropped 8 bases and J dropped 4; count of bases not matched to a gene: 6. The DNA for the CDR3 is TGTGCCAGCTCACGACAGGGGCCCACTGAAGCTTTCTTT. This gives the protein CASSRQGPTEAFF.

J is TRBJ2-1 and V is TRBV19; TRBD2 agrees at 7 bases. V was clipped by 8 bases and J by 5 bases; unmatched bases: 3. CDR1 is LNHDA, CDR2 SQIVND, per germline (reference sequence). The CDR3 extends over 12 amino acids. CDR3 amino acids: CASSLADNEQFF. The CDR3 DNA follows: TGTGCCAGTTCCCTAGCGGACAATGAGCAGTTCTTC.

The chain couples TRBV27 to TRBJ2-1, with D possibly TRBD2 on 6 matching bases. The CDR3 spans 16 residues. Germline V gene sequence: CDR1 MNHEY, CDR2 SMNVEV (reference sequence). V was pared by 7 bases and J by 1 base, with 17 bases between. CDR3 sequence: CASTRLPGLSYNEQFF. The CDR3 region has the DNA TGTGCCAGCACCCGACTGCCAGGACTATCCTACAATGAGCAGTTCTTC.

The chain couples TRBV4-1 to TRBJ2-7, with TRBD1 as a possible D gene (6 bases). There are 14 residues in the CDR3. CDR1 and CDR2 from the germline V gene are MGHRA and YSYEKL. Trimming removed 3 bases from V and 3 bases from J, with 12 bases in between. This CDR3 is CASSHPGTLYEQYF. CDR3 coding DNA: TGCGCCAGCAGCCATCCCGGGACACTCTACGAGCAGTACTTC.

The CDR3 region is CASSSGAGTGGYEQYF. In DNA, the CDR3 is TGTGCCAGCAGTTCGGGGGCAGGGACAGGGGGCTACGAGCAGTACTTC. The chain recombines TRBV6-6 with TRBJ2-7; 11 bases line up with TRBD1. There are 16 residues in the CDR3. The junction had 8 bases not matched to a gene; V was cut back by 4 bases and J by 3 bases. Germline CDR1 is MNHNY and CDR2 is SVGAGI (reference sequence).

The genes are TRBV2 and TRBJ2-5, with 9 bases that match TRBD2. V lost 8 bases and J lost 2; bases outside the gene matches: 9. The CDR3 consists of 15 residues. Germline V gene sequence: CDR1 SNHLY, CDR2 FYNNEI. The CDR3 loop is CASRRGGPSQETQYF. The DNA of the CDR3 is TGTGCCAGCCGGCGGGGGGGGCCCTCACAAGAGACCCAGTACTTC. The complete variable domain, with remaining parts taken from reference TRBV2 and TRBJ2-5, reads EPEVTQTPSHQVTQMGQEVILRCVPISNHLYFYWYRQILGQKVEFLVSFYNNEISEKSEIFDDQFSVERPDGSNFTLKIRSTKLEDSAMYFCASRRGGPSQETQYFGPGTRLLVL.

The rearrangement joins TRBV30 to TRBJ2-6; perhaps TRBD1 as D (6 bases). Germline V gene data show CDR1 as GTSNPN and CDR2 as SVGIG (reference sequence). The CDR3 length is 18 residues. V was shortened by 3 bases and J by 0 bases, with 18 bases between the two germline ends. The DNA for the CDR3 is TGTGCCTGGAGGACCGGACAGATAACCTACTCTGGGGCCAACGTCCTGACTTTC. It yields the protein CAWRTGQITYSGANVLTF.

The chain uses TRBV25-1 and TRBJ1-4, with a possible D match to TRBD1 (6 bases). CDR3 size: 16 residues. V lost 10 bases, J lost 5 bases, and 23 bases lay in between. CDR1 and CDR2 (germline): MGHDK, SYGVNS. The CDR3 nucleotides are TGTGCCAACCCGGAGGGGGTATATTCGACGAATGAAAAACTGTTTTTT. The encoded protein is CANPEGVYSTNEKLFF.

The rearrangement uses TRBV6-5 and TRBJ1-2; no firm D call. This CDR3 is 13 amino acids long. Trimming removed 5 bases from V and 6 bases from J, with 13 bases in between. Germline-derived CDR1 and CDR2 are MNHEY and SVGAGI. The CDR3 nucleotides read TGTGCCAGCAGTCCCAAGAGATCCAATGGCTACACCTTC. Its translation is CASSPKRSNGYTF.

The rearrangement links TRBV7-9 to TRBJ1-2; no clear D. The germline gives CDR1 SEHNR, CDR2 FQNEAQ (reference sequence). The CDR3 is made up of 14 amino acids. V was shortened by 5 bases and J by 4 bases, with 14 bases between the two germline ends. The CDR3 spells CASSQGSEAYGYTF. The CDR3 region has the DNA TGTGCCAGCAGCCAAGGGTCGGAGGCCTATGGCTACACCTTC.

The chain couples TRBV2 to TRBJ1-6, with D perhaps TRBD1 (5 bases). Trimming took 6 bases from V and 9 from J, leaving 15 bases between them. Germline CDR1 is SNHLY and CDR2 is FYNNEI. There are 14 residues in the CDR3. DNA of the CDR3: TGTGCCAGCAGGGGGTGGGGGGACGGTTCACCCCTCCACTTT. Translating it yields CASRGWGDGSPLHF. Full variable domain (remainder filled in from reference TRBV2 and TRBJ1-6): EPEVTQTPSHQVTQMGQEVILRCVPISNHLYFYWYRQILGQKVEFLVSFYNNEISEKSEIFDDQFSVERPDGSNFTLKIRSTKLEDSAMYFCASRGWGDGSPLHFGNGTRLTVT.

The chain employs TRBV19 and TRBJ1-1; D not resolved. The CDR3 is 13 residues long. Trimming pared 5 bases from V and 1 base from J, leaving 8 bases between. CDR1 is LNHDA, CDR2 SQIVND, per germline (reference sequence). CDR3 loop: CASSPLRNTEAFF. CDR3 DNA sequence: TGTGCCAGTAGTCCCCTCCGGAACACTGAAGCTTTCTTT.

V gene TRBV4-1 combines with J gene TRBJ2-7; a possible D gene is TRBD2 (5 bases). Germline CDR1 is MGHRA and CDR2 is YSYEKL. With 1 base removed from V and 2 bases from J, the gap between germline ends came to 12 bases. This CDR3 has 15 amino acids. The chain's CDR3 is CASSQVASSAYEQYF. CDR3 coding DNA: TGCGCCAGCAGCCAAGTAGCGTCTTCAGCCTACGAGCAGTACTTC.

The rearrangement uses TRBV5-4 and TRBJ2-2; D remains unclear. CDR1 is SGHNT, CDR2 YYREEE, per germline (reference sequence). This CDR3 has 12 residues. Trimming took off 2 bases at V and 6 bases at J, with 5 bases between the two ends. Here the CDR3 DNA reads TGTGCCAGCAGCTTCTGGTCCGGGGAGCTGTTTTTT. Its translation is CASSFWSGELFF. The full variable domain, rest sourced from reference TRBV5-4 and TRBJ2-2, is ETGVTQSPTHLIKTRGQQVTLRCSSQSGHNTVSWYQQALGQGPQFIFQYYREEENGRGNFPPRFSGLQFPNYSSELNVNALELDDSALYLCASSFWSGELFFGEGSRLTVL.

The chain employs TRBV10-2 and TRBJ1-3, with 10 positions matching TRBD1. CDR1 is WSHSY, CDR2 SAAADI, per germline. The CDR3 consists of 15 residues. Losses at the gene ends were 5 bases for V and 4 bases for J; bases not matched to a gene: 5. The CDR3 nucleotides read TGCGCCAGCAGTCGACAGGGGGCGAGGGGAAACACCATATATTTT. It is translated as CASSRQGARGNTIYF.